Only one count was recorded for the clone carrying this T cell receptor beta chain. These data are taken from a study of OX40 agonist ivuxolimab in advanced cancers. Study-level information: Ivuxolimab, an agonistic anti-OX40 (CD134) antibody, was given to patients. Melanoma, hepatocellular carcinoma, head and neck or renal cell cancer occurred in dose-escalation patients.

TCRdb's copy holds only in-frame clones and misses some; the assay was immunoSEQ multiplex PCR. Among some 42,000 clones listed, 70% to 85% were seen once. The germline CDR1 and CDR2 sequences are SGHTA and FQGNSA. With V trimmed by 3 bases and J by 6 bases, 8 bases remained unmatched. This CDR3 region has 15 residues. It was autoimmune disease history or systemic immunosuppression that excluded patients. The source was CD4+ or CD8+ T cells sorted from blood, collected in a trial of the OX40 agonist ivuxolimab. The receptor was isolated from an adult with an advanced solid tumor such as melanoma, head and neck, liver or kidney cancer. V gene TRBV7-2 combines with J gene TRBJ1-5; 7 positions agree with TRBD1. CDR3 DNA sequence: TGTGCCAGCAGCTTTAGAGGGGACAGAAGTCAGCCCCAGCATTTT. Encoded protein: CASSFRGDRSQPQHF.